These 25 T cell receptor beta chains share one sample of origin, sequenced in a study of cytomegalovirus exposure and HLA in healthy donors. This PCR relied on a set of 60 Vbeta primers and 13 Jbeta primers. Produced via immunoSEQ multiplex PCR; TCRdb's table is partial and in-frame only. The sample yields some 120,000 clones, 81% seen once. Sequencing used PBMCs. All receptors derive from a man younger than 35 in good health and CMV-seropositive.

V usage is TRBV15 and J usage is TRBJ2-3; the D gene is possibly TRBD2 (6 bases). The V end lost 3 bases, the J end lost 5 bases, and 12 bases lay between the germline ends. This CDR3 region has 14 residues. Germline V gene sequence: CDR1 LNHNV, CDR2 YYDKDF (reference sequence). For the CDR3, the DNA is TGTGCCACCAGCAGTTATGTGGGGGGAGATACGCAGTATTTT. Translation gives CATSSYVGGDTQYF. Combining the CDR3 with reference TRBV15 and TRBJ2-3 gives the whole variable domain DAMVIQNPRYQVTQFGKPVTLSCSQTLNHNVMYWYQQKSSQAPKLLFHYYDKDFNNEADTPDNFQSRRPNTSFCFLDIRSPGLGDTAMYLCATSSYVGGDTQYFGPGTRLTVL.

CDR3 DNA: TGTGCCAGCAGGGTAAACCGGTACGAGCAGTACTTC. Its translation is CASRVNRYEQYF. The chain couples TRBV2 to TRBJ2-7; D is ambiguous. Germline CDR1 SNHLY, CDR2 FYNNEI. CDR3 length: 12 amino acids. Trimming removed 6 bases from V and 4 bases from J, with 10 bases in between. The variable domain in full, with the rest retrieved from reference TRBV2 and TRBJ2-7, is EPEVTQTPSHQVTQMGQEVILRCVPISNHLYFYWYRQILGQKVEFLVSFYNNEISEKSEIFDDQFSVERPDGSNFTLKIRSTKLEDSAMYFCASRVNRYEQYFGPGTRLTVT.

The V and J genes are TRBV5-1 and TRBJ2-7; the match to TRBD2 covers 7 bases. The CDR3 totals 15 residues. Trimming cost V 4 bases and J 6 bases; bases outside gene matches: 13. CDR1 is SGHRS, CDR2 YFSETQ, per germline. DNA for the CDR3: TGCGCCAGCAGCAAGGTCAGGGAGGGTGAGAGCGAGCAGTACTTC. This sequence encodes CASSKVREGESEQYF. Drawing the rest from reference TRBV5-1 and TRBJ2-7, the complete variable domain is KAGVTQTPRYLIKTRGQQVTLSCSPISGHRSVSWYQQTPGQGLQFLFEYFSETQRNKGNFPGRFSGRQFSNSRSEMNVSTLELGDSALYLCASSKVREGESEQYFGPGTRLTVT.

Points on this clone: Other DNA sequences from this sample encode an identical CDR3 as well. The chain joins TRBV7-9 to TRBJ1-1, with 9 bases that match TRBD1. V shed 4 bases and J 0 bases; nucleotides not matched to a gene: 6. The CDR3 runs to 16 residues. In germline, CDR1 is SEHNR, CDR2 FQNEAQ (reference sequence). CDR3 loop: CASSSPGQGMNTEAFF. For the CDR3, the DNA is TGTGCCAGCAGCTCGCCGGGACAGGGAATGAACACTGAAGCTTTCTTT.

This chain connects TRBV15 to TRBJ2-2; possibly TRBD1 for D (5 bases). The germline V gene has CDR1 LNHNV and CDR2 YYDKDF (reference sequence). The CDR3 sequence is 15 residues long. V was trimmed by 0 bases and J by 6 bases, leaving 11 bases between them. CDR3 protein: CATSRDLTEAGELFF. For the CDR3, the DNA is TGTGCCACCAGCAGAGATTTGACAGAAGCCGGGGAGCTGTTTTTT.

This clone came up a few times. This rearrangement joins TRBV10-3 to TRBJ2-2; D unresolved. CDR3 length equals 16 residues. The V end was cut by 1 base, the J end by 4 bases, with 13 bases between. Germline CDR1 and CDR2: ENHRY and SYGVKD. CDR3 bases: TGTGCCATCAGTGAGTTGCCAGGCTTTAGCACCGGGGAGCTGTTTTTT. Translation gives CAISELPGFSTGELFF.

The chain carries TRBV7-2 and TRBJ2-7; 10 bases map to TRBD2. Germline lookup yields CDR1 SGHTA and CDR2 FQGNSA. With 3 bases clipped from V and 6 bases from J, the junction kept 8 bases outside the gene matches. CDR3 length: 15 residues. As DNA, the CDR3 is TGTGCCAGCAGCTTTAGGGTAGCGGGAGGCGGCGAGCAGTACTTC. Protein sequence: CASSFRVAGGGEQYF.

The chain carries TRBV6-1 and TRBJ2-5; TRBD2 aligns across 11 bases. Germline lookup yields CDR1 MNHNS and CDR2 SASEGT. V lost 5 bases to trimming and J lost 1 base; unmatched junction nucleotides: 3. The CDR3 has 15 residues. CDR3 nucleotides: TGTGCCAGCAGTCTAGCGGGAGGCCGCCAAGAGACCCAGTACTTC. Encoded protein: CASSLAGGRQETQYF.

This clone was seen only once. The gene calls are TRBV7-2 and TRBJ2-3; perhaps TRBD1 as D (5 bases). Germline-derived CDR1 and CDR2 are SGHTA and FQGNSA. Between the trimmed V and J ends, which lost 3 bases and 5 bases, there was a span of 15 bases. This CDR3 has 15 residues. The CDR3 protein is CASSFGDSLGDTQYF. In nucleotides, the CDR3 is TGTGCCAGCAGCTTCGGTGACAGCCTCGGAGATACGCAGTATTTT. Based on the CDR3 plus reference TRBV7-2 and TRBJ2-3, the full variable domain is GAGVSQSPSNKVTEKGKDVELRCDPISGHTALYWYRQSLGQGLEFLIYFQGNSAPDKSGLPSDRFSAERTGGSVSTLTIQRTQQEDSAVYLCASSFGDSLGDTQYFGPGTRLTVL.

The rearrangement joins TRBV5-6 to TRBJ2-5, with a possible D match to TRBD1 (6 bases). This CDR3 has 17 amino acids. Germline values: CDR1 SGHDT, CDR2 YYEEEE. V was trimmed by 1 base and J by 5 bases, leaving 21 bases between them. For the CDR3, the DNA is TGTGCCAGCAGCTTGTCCTACCTACCCAGGGGACGGGAGACCCAGTACTTC. Translating it yields CASSLSYLPRGRETQYF.

This chain links TRBV13 with TRBJ2-3; TRBD2 agrees at 8 bases. CDR1 PRHDT and CDR2 FYEKMQ come from the germline V gene (reference sequence). Trimming cost V 3 bases and J 4 bases; bases outside gene matches: 3. The CDR3 is 14 amino acids. This CDR3 is CASSFGGGSDTQYF. CDR3 DNA sequence: TGTGCCAGCAGCTTCGGGGGGGGATCAGATACGCAGTATTTT.

This clone was counted a few times. This sequence joins TRBV4-3 and TRBJ1-5; D remains unclear. The CDR3 is made up of 13 amino acids. Germline V CDR1 and CDR2: LGHNA, YSLEER. V was shortened by 0 bases and J by 8 bases, with 8 bases between the two germline ends. The CDR3 DNA reads as TGCGCCAGCAGCCAAGATGATCAGGAGCCCCAGCATTTT. Protein: CASSQDDQEPQHF.

The CDR3 loop reads CASSFLTGTGGEKLFF. CDR3 DNA: TGTGCCAGCAGCTTCTTGACCGGGACAGGGGGTGAAAAACTGTTTTTT. The J gene is TRBJ1-4, the V gene TRBV7-2; 11 nucleotides line up with TRBD1. CDR1 and CDR2 from the germline V gene are SGHTA and FQGNSA. Losses at the gene ends were 3 bases for V and 7 bases for J; bases not matched to a gene: 7. The CDR3 consists of 16 residues.

The chain combines TRBV19 with TRBJ1-1; weak D call: TRBD1 (5 bases). The CDR3 extends over 14 amino acids. V was shortened by 7 bases and J by 4 bases, with 16 bases between the two germline ends. Germline assignment: CDR1 LNHDA and CDR2 SQIVND (reference sequence). This CDR3 reads CASTPPPGSTEAFF. CDR3 nucleotide sequence: TGTGCCAGTACTCCTCCCCCAGGGTCCACTGAAGCTTTCTTT.

This chain uses TRBV25-1 with TRBJ2-5, with D perhaps matching TRBD2 (5 bases). Germline V gene data show CDR1 as MGHDK and CDR2 as SYGVNS. V was trimmed by 1 base and J by 0 bases, leaving 12 bases between them. The CDR3 consists of 16 residues. The DNA for the CDR3 is TGTGCCAGCAGTGAATCGGGATTGCGGTACCAAGAGACCCAGTACTTC. Its protein is CASSESGLRYQETQYF.

The chain couples TRBV4-1 to TRBJ1-5; 7 bases match TRBD1. V was pared by 1 base and J by 8 bases, with 11 bases of the junction left unmatched. The CDR3 totals 16 residues. CDR1 is MGHRA, CDR2 YSYEKL, per germline. CDR3 residues: CASSQGILTGWEPQHF. The CDR3 region has the DNA TGCGCCAGCAGCCAAGGGATTCTGACAGGGTGGGAGCCCCAGCATTTT.

The chain joins TRBV7-9 to TRBJ1-2, with 11 bases aligning to TRBD1. V was pared by 2 bases and J by 2 bases, with 13 bases of the junction left unmatched. CDR1 is SEHNR and CDR2 is FQNEAQ in the germline V gene (reference sequence). This CDR3 has 19 residues. CDR3 residues: CASSLITGTGGFRNYGYTF. The CDR3, as DNA: TGTGCCAGCAGCTTAATAACCGGGACAGGGGGTTTTCGGAACTATGGCTACACCTTC.

By sample fraction, this clone is medium-sized. The junction departs from the called germline gene at one end, perhaps through a read error. V usage is TRBV5-4 and J usage is TRBJ1-2; D might be TRBD1 (6 bases). Germline CDR1 is SGHNT and CDR2 is YYREEE (reference sequence). The CDR3 totals 12 residues. The CDR3: CASTFGGVAYSF. CDR3 DNA sequence: TGTGCCAGCACCTTTGGGGGCGTAGCGTACTCCTTC. Full variable domain (remainder filled in from reference TRBV5-4 and TRBJ1-2): ETGVTQSPTHLIKTRGQQVTLRCSSQSGHNTVSWYQQALGQGPQFIFQYYREEENGRGNFPPRFSGLQFPNYSSELNVNALELDDSALYLCASTFGGVAYSFGSGTRLTVV.

The chain couples TRBV6-5 to TRBJ1-2; the match to TRBD1 covers 8 bases. The CDR3 runs to 13 residues. From germline, CDR1 is MNHEY and CDR2 SVGAGI. V gave up 6 bases and J gave up 4 bases; unmatched junction bases: 4. The CDR3 coding sequence is TGTGCCAGCAGGGATACAGGGGGCTATGGCTACACCTTC. It is translated as CASRDTGGYGYTF.

The chain carries TRBV7-9 and TRBJ1-2; 10 bases are a match to TRBD1. The CDR3 loop spans 14 amino acids. From germline, CDR1 is SEHNR and CDR2 FQNEAQ (reference sequence). V shed 7 bases and J 10 bases; nucleotides not matched to a gene: 12. The CDR3 protein is CASTPPGDRGFYTF. In DNA, the CDR3 is TGTGCCAGCACCCCGCCAGGGGACAGGGGATTCTACACCTTC. The full variable domain, rest sourced from reference TRBV7-9 and TRBJ1-2, is DTGVSQNPRHKITKRGQNVTFRCDPISEHNRLYWYRQTLGQGPEFLTYFQNEAQLEKSRLLSDRFSAERPKGSFSTLEIQRTEQGDSAMYLCASTPPGDRGFYTFGSGTRLTVV.

J is TRBJ1-5 and V is TRBV6-1; D might be TRBD1 (6 bases). The V gene lost 2 bases and the J gene lost 0 bases, with 20 bases spanning the gap. There are 19 residues in the CDR3. Germline V lookup: CDR1 MNHNS, CDR2 SASEGT. In nucleotides, the CDR3 is TGTGCCAGCAGTGAATTGCCGCAATTGGGGGCCTTTAGCAATCAGCCCCAGCATTTT. This sequence encodes CASSELPQLGAFSNQPQHF.

This sequence joins TRBV11-3 and TRBJ2-7, with TRBD2 as a possible D gene (7 bases). Germline CDR1 SGHNT, CDR2 YENEEA. CDR3 length equals 15 residues. V was shortened by 5 bases and J by 2 bases, with 16 bases between the two germline ends. CDR3 sequence: CASSPGRGQAYEQYF. For the CDR3, the DNA is TGTGCCAGCAGCCCCGGGCGGGGGCAAGCCTACGAGCAGTACTTC.

The CDR3 loop is CASIRGDSEAFF. DNA for the CDR3: TGTGCCAGCATCAGAGGGGACAGTGAAGCTTTCTTT. The rearrangement joins TRBV25-1 to TRBJ1-1; 7 nucleotides match TRBD1. Germline values: CDR1 MGHDK, CDR2 SYGVNS. V lost 7 bases to trimming and J lost 7 bases; unmatched junction nucleotides: 6. This CDR3 comprises 12 residues.

The chain joins TRBV5-1 to TRBJ2-6; D call uncertain. Germline CDR1 reads SGHRS; CDR2 reads YFSETQ. The CDR3 totals 13 residues. V was shortened by 4 bases and J by 4 bases, with 6 bases between the two germline ends. CDR3 nucleotide sequence: TGCGCCAGCAGCCTCCAGGGGGCCAACGTCCTGACTTTC. This sequence encodes CASSLQGANVLTF.

V and J are TRBV10-3 and TRBJ1-2; D perhaps matches TRBD1 (6 bases). With 0 bases removed from V and 4 bases from J, the gap between germline ends came to 27 bases. The CDR3 consists of 20 residues. Per the germline V gene, CDR1 is ENHRY and CDR2 is SYGVKD. Here the CDR3 reads CAISESLRGAGSGNIYGYTF. The CDR3 region has the DNA TGTGCCATCAGTGAGTCCCTCCGGGGGGCAGGGAGTGGAAACATCTATGGCTACACCTTC.